This is a list of T cell receptor beta chains from one sample in a study of OX40 agonist ivuxolimab in advanced cancers. Assay: immunoSEQ multiplex PCR; the TCRdb copy retains only in-frame clones and omits some. The data contain about 80,000 clones, roughly 88% of them singletons. Sequencing used CD4+ or CD8+ T cells sorted from blood, obtained in a trial of the OX40 agonist ivuxolimab. The receptors stem from an adult with an advanced solid tumor such as melanoma, head and neck, liver or kidney cancer. Both conserved end residues are part of each CDR3. Each record gives: J gene, V gene, D gene, CDR3 protein. The D gene is left open where the match is weak.

TRBJ2-5 TRBV6-1 TRBD1 CASSGGQLGTQYF
TRBJ2-2 TRBV10-1 TRBD2 CASRAGADTGELFF
TRBJ1-4 TRBV7-9 NA CASSWAGGAANEKLFF
TRBJ2-5 TRBV5-1 NA CASSLTGLNPQETQYF
TRBJ1-4 TRBV5-5 NA CASSLDPGGSREKLFF
TRBJ2-1 TRBV18 NA CASSRGEGAYNEQFF
TRBJ2-7 TRBV14 NA CASSQGPGAYEQYF
TRBJ1-1 TRBV19 NA CASSRHGQNTEAFF
TRBJ2-1 TRBV11-3 NA CASSLRPRGVGSYNEQFF
TRBJ1-4 TRBV4-2 NA CASSQPPGPNEKLFF
TRBJ2-1 TRBV7-8 TRBD2 CASSLVVAGGYNEQFF
TRBJ1-2 TRBV5-8 NA CASSNGYTF
TRBJ1-2 TRBV5-1 NA CASSPGPGSRDGYTF
TRBJ2-2 TRBV9 NA CASSVVGSANTGELFF
TRBJ2-1 TRBV10-3 TRBD2 CAISESKREFLRSEQFF
TRBJ1-2 TRBV19 TRBD1 CASRDRQGGYTF
TRBJ2-2 TRBV5-1 NA CASSLQQGGTGELFF
TRBJ1-3 TRBV7-9 NA CASSYTGTGNTIYF
TRBJ2-7 TRBV10-3 NA CAARTDGASYEQYF
TRBJ1-2 TRBV27 NA CASSPLGGYGYTF
TRBJ2-7 TRBV5-4 NA CASSAGPLHNYEQYF
TRBJ2-7 TRBV18 NA CASSLLAGGLYEQYF
TRBJ1-2 TRBV6-1 NA CASSAGRRTVSSLNYGYTF
TRBJ2-5 TRBV29-1 NA CSVSPSGIQETQYF
TRBJ1-2 TRBV28 NA CASGYNGYTF
TRBJ1-4 TRBV9 TRBD1 CASSGGQGEKLFF
TRBJ1-5 TRBV28 NA CASTQSGGLSNQPQHF
TRBJ2-5 TRBV7-9 TRBD1 CASSHRDRGPQETQYF
TRBJ2-7 TRBV28 TRBD1 CASSLRDRDSYEQYF
TRBJ2-5 TRBV27 TRBD2 CASSFLAGRRETQYF
TRBJ2-1 TRBV7-2 TRBD2 CASSLGTSGRNEQFF
TRBJ2-5 TRBV5-1 NA CASTRDFQETQYF
TRBJ1-4 TRBV5-1 NA CASSSASGALNEKLFF
TRBJ1-2 TRBV14 NA CASSQGGTYGYTF
TRBJ2-3 TRBV6-5 TRBD2 CASSYYAGEADTQYF
TRBJ1-6 TRBV6-1 NA CASRPGRNNSPLHF
TRBJ1-2 TRBV18 TRBD1 CASSPGQDIYGYTF
TRBJ2-6 TRBV7-2 NA CASSPTGFSGANVLTF
TRBJ1-5 TRBV14 NA CASSQYSGQPQHF
TRBJ2-7 TRBV7-9 NA CASSSHSPDKEEFYEQYF
TRBJ2-3 TRBV11-3 NA CASSLNGVSTDTQYF
TRBJ2-7 TRBV28 NA CASRKTGAYEQYF
TRBJ2-3 TRBV4-1 TRBD2 CASSLTTSGRAFGTDTQYF
TRBJ1-2 TRBV25-1 TRBD1 CASSESGTGYGYTF
TRBJ2-1 TRBV29-1 TRBD2 CSVGVGGGRRNEQFF
TRBJ1-1 TRBV11-2 NA CASSFQGQSNTEAFF
TRBJ1-2 TRBV5-4 TRBD1 CASNRQGVYGYTF
TRBJ2-5 TRBV6-6 NA CASSYNPGLQETQYF
TRBJ1-4 TRBV2 TRBD1 CASRTDRGGEKLFF
NA TRBV5-1 TRBD2 CASSPTGLGFVYEQYF
TRBJ2-2 TRBV19 TRBD1 CASSRQGALVGELFF
TRBJ2-7 TRBV5-8 NA CASSKPGVLRQYF
TRBJ1-2 TRBV28 NA CASSTLRPLGYTF
TRBJ1-2 TRBV28 TRBD1 CASSFATGRGYTF